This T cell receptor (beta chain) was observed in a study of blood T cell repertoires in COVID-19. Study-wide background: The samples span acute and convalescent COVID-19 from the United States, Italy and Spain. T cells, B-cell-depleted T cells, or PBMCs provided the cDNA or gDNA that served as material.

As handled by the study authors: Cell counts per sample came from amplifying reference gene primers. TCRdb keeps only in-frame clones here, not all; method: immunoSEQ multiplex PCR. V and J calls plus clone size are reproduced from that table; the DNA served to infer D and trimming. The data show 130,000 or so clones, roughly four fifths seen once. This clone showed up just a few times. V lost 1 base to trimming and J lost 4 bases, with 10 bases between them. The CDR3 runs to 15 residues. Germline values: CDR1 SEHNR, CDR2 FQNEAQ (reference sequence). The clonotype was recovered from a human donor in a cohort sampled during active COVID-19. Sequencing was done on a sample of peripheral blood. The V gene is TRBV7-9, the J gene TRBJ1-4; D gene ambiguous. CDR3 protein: CASSLDLAGNEKLFF. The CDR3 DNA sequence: TGTGCCAGCAGCTTAGACCTGGCGGGTAATGAAAAACTGTTTTTT.